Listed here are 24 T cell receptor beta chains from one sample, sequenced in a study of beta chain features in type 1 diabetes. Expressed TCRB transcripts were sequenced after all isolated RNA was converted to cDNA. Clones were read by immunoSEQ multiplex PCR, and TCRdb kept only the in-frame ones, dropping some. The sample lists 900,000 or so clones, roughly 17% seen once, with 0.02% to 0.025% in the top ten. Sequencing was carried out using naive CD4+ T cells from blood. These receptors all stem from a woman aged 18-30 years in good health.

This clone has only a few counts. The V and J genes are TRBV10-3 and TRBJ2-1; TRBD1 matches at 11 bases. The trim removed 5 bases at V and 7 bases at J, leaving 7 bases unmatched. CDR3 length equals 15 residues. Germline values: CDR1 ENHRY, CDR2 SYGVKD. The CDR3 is CAISKNGQGANEQFF. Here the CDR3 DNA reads TGTGCCATCAGTAAAAACGGACAGGGGGCTAATGAGCAGTTCTTC.

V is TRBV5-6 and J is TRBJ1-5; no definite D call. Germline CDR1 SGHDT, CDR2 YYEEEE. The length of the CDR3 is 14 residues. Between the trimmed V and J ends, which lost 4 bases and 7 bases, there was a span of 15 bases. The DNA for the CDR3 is TGTGCCAGCAGCCTAGGACCGGGAAAACAGCCCCAGCATTTT. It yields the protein CASSLGPGKQPQHF.

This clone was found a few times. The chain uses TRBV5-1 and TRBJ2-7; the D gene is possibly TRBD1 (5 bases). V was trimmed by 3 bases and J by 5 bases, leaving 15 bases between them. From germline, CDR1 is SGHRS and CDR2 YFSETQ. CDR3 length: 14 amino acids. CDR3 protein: CASSSQGIGHEQYF. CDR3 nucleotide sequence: TGCGCCAGCAGCTCCCAGGGAATCGGCCACGAGCAGTACTTC.

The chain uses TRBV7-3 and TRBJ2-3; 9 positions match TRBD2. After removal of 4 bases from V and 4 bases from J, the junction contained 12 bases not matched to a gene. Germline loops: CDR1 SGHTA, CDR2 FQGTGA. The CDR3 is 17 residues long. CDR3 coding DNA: TGTGCCAGCAGCTCCTATTTGGCGGGAGGGCCCTCAGATACGCAGTATTTT. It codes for CASSSYLAGGPSDTQYF.

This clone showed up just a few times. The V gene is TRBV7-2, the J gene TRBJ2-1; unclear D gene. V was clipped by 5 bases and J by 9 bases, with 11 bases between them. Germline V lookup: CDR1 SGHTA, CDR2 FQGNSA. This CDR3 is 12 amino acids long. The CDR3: CASSHFTGEQFF. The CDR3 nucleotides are TGTGCCAGCAGCCATTTTACGGGTGAGCAGTTCTTC.

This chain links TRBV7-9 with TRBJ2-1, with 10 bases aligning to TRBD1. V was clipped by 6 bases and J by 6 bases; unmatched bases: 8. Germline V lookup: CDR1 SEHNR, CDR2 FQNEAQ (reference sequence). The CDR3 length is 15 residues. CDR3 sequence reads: CASSWVRDRGNEQFF. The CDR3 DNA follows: TGTGCCAGCAGTTGGGTCCGGGACAGGGGCAATGAGCAGTTCTTC.

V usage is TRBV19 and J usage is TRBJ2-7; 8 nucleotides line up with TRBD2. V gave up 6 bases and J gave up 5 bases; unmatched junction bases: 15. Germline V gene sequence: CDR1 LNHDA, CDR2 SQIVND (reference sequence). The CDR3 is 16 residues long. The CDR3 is CASRSSGSLIEDEQYF. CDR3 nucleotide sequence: TGTGCCAGTAGGTCGAGCGGGAGTCTGATAGAGGACGAGCAGTACTTC.

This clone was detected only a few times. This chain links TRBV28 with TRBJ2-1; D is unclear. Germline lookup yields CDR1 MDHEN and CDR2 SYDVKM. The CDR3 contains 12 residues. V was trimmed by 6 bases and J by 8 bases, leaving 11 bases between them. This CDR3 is CASRMGLHEQFF. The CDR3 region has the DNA TGTGCCAGCAGAATGGGTCTCCATGAGCAGTTCTTC.

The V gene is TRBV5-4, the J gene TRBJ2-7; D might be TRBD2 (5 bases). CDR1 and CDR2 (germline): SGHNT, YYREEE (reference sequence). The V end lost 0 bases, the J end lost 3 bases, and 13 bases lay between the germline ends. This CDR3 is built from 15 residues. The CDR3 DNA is TGTGCCAGCAGCTTGGGCACGGCGGGCCTCTACGAGCAGTACTTC. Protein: CASSLGTAGLYEQYF. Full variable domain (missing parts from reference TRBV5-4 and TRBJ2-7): ETGVTQSPTHLIKTRGQQVTLRCSSQSGHNTVSWYQQALGQGPQFIFQYYREEENGRGNFPPRFSGLQFPNYSSELNVNALELDDSALYLCASSLGTAGLYEQYFGPGTRLTVT.

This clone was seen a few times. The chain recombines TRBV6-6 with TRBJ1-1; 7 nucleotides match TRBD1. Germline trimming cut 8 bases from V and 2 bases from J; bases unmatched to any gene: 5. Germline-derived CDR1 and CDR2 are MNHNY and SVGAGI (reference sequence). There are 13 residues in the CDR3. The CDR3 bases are TGTGCCAGCCAGGGGGGAAGTAACACTGAAGCTTTCTTT. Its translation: CASQGGSNTEAFF.

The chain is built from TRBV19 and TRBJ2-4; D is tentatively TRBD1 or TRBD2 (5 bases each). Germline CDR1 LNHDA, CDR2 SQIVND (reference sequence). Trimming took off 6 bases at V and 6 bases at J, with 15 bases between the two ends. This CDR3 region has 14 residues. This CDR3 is CASRDRGRGNIQYF. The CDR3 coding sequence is TGTGCCAGTAGAGATAGGGGCCGGGGAAACATTCAGTACTTC.

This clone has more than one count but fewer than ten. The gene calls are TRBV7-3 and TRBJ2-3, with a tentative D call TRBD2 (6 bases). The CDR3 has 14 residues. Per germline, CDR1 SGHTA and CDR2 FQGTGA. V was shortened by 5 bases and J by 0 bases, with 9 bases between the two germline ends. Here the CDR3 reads CASSVGTSTDTQYF. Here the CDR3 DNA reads TGTGCCAGCAGCGTCGGGACTAGCACAGATACGCAGTATTTT.

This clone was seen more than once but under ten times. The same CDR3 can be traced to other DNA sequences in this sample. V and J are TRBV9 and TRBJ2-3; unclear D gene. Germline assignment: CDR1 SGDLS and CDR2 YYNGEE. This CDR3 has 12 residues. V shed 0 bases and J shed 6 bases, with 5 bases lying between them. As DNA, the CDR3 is TGTGCCAGCAGCGTAGATGGGGATACGCAGTATTTT. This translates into CASSVDGDTQYF.

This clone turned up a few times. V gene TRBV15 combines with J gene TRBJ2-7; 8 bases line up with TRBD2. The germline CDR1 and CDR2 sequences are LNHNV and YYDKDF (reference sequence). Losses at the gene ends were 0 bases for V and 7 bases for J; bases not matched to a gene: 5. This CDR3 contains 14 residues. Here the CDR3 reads CATSRDPGGREQYF. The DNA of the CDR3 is TGTGCCACCAGCAGAGATCCCGGCGGGAGGGAGCAGTACTTC.

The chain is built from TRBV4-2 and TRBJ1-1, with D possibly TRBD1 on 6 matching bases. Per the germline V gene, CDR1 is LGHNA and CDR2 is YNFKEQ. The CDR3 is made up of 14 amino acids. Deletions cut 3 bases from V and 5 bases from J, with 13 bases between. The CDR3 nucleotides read TGTGCCAGCAGCCAGCTGGGGGCCGGTACTGAAGCTTTCTTT. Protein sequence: CASSQLGAGTEAFF.

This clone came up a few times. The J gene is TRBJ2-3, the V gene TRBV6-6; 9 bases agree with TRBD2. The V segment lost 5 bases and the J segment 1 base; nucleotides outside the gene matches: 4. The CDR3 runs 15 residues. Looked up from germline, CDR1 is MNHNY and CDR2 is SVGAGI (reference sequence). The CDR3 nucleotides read TGTGCCAGCAGTCCCATAGCGGGAGGCACAGATACGCAGTATTTT. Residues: CASSPIAGGTDTQYF.

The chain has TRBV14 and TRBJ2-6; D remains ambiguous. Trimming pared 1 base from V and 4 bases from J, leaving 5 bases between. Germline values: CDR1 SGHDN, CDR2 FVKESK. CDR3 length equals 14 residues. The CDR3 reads CASSQVGGANVLTF. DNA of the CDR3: TGTGCCAGCAGCCAAGTAGGGGGGGCCAACGTCCTGACTTTC.

The CDR3 spells CASSTGQAINYGYTF. DNA of the CDR3: TGCGCCAGCAGCACAGGACAGGCGATTAACTATGGCTACACCTTC. V gene TRBV5-1 combines with J gene TRBJ1-2; 7 positions agree with TRBD1. The germline V gene has CDR1 SGHRS and CDR2 YFSETQ. This CDR3 comprises 15 residues. J gave up 1 base and V 4 bases, and 7 bases lay outside the gene matches.

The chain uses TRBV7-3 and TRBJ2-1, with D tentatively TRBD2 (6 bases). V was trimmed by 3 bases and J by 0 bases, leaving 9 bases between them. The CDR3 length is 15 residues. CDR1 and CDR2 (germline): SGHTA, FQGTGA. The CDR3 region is CASSFDGSSYNEQFF. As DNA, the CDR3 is TGTGCCAGCAGCTTTGACGGGAGCTCCTACAATGAGCAGTTCTTC.

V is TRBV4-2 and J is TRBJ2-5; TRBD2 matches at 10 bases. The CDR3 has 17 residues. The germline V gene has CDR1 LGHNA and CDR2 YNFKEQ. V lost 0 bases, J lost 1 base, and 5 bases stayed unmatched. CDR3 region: CASSQDLSSGGQETQYF. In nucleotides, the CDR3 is TGTGCCAGCAGCCAAGATCTGTCTAGCGGGGGCCAAGAGACCCAGTACTTC.

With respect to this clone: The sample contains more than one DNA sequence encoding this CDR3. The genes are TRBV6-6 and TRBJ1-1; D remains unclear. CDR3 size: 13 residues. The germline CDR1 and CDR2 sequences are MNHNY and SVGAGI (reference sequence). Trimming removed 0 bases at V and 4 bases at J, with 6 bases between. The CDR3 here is CASSYSGFTEAFF. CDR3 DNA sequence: TGTGCCAGCAGTTACTCAGGGTTCACTGAAGCTTTCTTT.

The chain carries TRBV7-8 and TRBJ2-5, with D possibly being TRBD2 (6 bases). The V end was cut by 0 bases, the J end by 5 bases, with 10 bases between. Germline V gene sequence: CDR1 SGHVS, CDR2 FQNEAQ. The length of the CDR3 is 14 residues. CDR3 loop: CASSLAPSVETQYF. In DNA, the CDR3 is TGTGCCAGCAGCTTAGCGCCTAGCGTGGAGACCCAGTACTTC.

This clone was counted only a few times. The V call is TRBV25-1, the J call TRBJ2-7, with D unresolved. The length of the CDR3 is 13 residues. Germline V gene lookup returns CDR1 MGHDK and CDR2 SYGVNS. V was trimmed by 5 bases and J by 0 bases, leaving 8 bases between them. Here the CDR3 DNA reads TGTGCCAGCAGTCCAGGATACTCCTACGAGCAGTACTTC. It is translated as CASSPGYSYEQYF.

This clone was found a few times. CDR3 sequence: CASSVQRGGTDTQYF. DNA of the CDR3: TGTGCCAGCAGTGTGCAGCGGGGGGGCACAGATACGCAGTATTTT. The rearrangement joins TRBV2 to TRBJ2-3; 9 bases are a match to TRBD2. This CDR3 has 15 residues. Germline CDR1 reads SNHLY; CDR2 reads FYNNEI. Losses at the gene ends were 4 bases for V and 1 base for J; bases not matched to a gene: 3.